This TCR beta chain was identified during a study of shared clonotypes between healthy human individuals. The ends lost 6 bases at V and 7 bases at J; junction bases unmatched: 5. The V gene's germline CDR1 is LNHNV and CDR2 YYDKDF (reference sequence). The CDR3 consists of 13 residues. The donors, healthy adults who were HIV-negative, had experienced no recent acute infections or vaccinations. In replicate PCRs of unsorted PBMC, about 0.3 ug DNA, tens of thousands of T cell genomes, was used. Here immunoSEQ multiplex PCR was the method, and the copy in TCRdb shows in-frame clones only, minus some. Seen here are about 470,000 clones, about four fifths observed once, and the top ten hold about 13%.

The chain recombines TRBV15 with TRBJ2-2; 7 bases agree with TRBD2. The sequenced sample consisted of PBMCs. This TCR was recovered from a woman in her 40s in good health. Some clones in this sample may be carry-over from other donors' samples. The CDR3 DNA is TGTGCCACCAGGCGGGAGAGGATCGGGGAGCTGTTTTTT. This gives the protein CATRRERIGELFF.